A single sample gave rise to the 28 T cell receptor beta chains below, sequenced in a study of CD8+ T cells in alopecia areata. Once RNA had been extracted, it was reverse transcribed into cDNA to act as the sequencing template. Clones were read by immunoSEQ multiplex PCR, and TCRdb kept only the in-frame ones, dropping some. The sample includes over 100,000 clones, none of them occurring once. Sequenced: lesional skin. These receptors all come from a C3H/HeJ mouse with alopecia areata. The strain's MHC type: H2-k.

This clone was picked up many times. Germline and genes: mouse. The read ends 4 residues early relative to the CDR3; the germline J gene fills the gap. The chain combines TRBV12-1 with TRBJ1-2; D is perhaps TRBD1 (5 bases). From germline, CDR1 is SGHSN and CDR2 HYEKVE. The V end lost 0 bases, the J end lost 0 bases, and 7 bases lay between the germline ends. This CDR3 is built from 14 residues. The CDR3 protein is CASSLGGSNSDYTF. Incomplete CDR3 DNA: TGTGCCAGCTCTCTCGGGGGGTCAAACTCC.

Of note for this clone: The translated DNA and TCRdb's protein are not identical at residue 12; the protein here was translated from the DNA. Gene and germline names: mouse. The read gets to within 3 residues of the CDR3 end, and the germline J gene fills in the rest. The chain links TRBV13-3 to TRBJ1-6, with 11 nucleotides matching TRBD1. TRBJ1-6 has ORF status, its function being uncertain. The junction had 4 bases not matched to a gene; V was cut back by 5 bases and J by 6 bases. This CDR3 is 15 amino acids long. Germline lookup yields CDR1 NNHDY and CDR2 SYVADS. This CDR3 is CASRGTGGSNSPLYF. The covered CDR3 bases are TGTGCCAGCAGGGGGACAGGGGGAAGTAATTCGCCC.

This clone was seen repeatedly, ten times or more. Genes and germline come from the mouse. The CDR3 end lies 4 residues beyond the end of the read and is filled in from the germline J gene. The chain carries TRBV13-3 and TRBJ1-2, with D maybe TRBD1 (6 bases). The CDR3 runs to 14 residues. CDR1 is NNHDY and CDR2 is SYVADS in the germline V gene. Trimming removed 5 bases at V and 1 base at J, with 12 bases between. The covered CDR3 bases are TGTGCCAGCAGGAAGACAGGAAAAAACTCC. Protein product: CASRKTGKNS. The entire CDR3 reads CASRKTGKNSDYTF.

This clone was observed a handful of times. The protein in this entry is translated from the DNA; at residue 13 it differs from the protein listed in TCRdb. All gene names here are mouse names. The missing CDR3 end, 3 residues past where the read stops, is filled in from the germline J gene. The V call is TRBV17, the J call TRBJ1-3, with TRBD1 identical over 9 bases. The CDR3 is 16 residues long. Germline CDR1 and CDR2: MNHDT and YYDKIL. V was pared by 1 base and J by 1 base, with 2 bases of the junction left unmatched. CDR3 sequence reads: CASSRGGTGSGNTLYF. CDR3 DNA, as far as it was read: TGTGCTAGCAGTAGAGGCGGGACAGGGTCTGGAAATACG.

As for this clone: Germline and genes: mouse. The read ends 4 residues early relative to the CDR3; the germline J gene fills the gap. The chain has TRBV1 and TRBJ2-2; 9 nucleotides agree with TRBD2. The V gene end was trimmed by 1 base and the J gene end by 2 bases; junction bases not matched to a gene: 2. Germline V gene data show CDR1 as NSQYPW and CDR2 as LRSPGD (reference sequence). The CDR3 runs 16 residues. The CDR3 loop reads CTCSAAWGGNTGQLYF. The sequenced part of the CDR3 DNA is TGCACCTGCAGTGCAGCCTGGGGGGGGAACACCGGG.

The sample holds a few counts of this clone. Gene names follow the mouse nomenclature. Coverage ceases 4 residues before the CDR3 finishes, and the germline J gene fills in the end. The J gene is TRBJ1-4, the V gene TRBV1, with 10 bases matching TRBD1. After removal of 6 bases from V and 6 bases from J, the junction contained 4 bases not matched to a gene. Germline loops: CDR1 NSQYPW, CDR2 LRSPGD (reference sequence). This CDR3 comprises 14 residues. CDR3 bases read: TGCACCTGCAGGTCCGGGACAGGGGACGAA. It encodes CTCRSGTGDE. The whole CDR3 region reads CTCRSGTGDERLFF.

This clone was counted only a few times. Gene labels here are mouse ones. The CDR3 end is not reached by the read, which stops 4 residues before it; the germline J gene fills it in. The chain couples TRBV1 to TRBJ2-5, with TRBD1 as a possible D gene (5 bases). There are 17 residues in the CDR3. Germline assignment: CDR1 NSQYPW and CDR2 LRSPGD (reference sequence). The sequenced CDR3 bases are TGCACCTGCAGTGCAGATGGTATCGCAGGGAGGACAGAC. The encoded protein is CTCSADGIAGRTD. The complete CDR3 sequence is CTCSADGIAGRTDTQYF.

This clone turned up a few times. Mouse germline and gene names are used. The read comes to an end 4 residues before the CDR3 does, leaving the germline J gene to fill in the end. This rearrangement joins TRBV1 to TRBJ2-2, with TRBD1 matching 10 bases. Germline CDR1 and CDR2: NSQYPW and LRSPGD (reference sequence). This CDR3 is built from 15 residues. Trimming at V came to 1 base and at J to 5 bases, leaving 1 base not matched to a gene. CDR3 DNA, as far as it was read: TGCACCTGCAGTGCAGGACAGGGGGCGACCGGG. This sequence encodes CTCSAGQGATG. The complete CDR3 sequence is CTCSAGQGATGQLYF.

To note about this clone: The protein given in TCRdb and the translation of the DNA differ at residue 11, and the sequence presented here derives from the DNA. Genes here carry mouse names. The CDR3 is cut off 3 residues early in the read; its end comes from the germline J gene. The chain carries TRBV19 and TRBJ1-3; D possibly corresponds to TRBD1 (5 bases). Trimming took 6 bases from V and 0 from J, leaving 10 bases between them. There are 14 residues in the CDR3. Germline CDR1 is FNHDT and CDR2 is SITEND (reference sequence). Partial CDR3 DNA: TGTGCCAGCACCGAGGACAATTCTGGAAATACG. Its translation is CASTEDNSGNT. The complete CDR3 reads CASTEDNSGNTLYF.

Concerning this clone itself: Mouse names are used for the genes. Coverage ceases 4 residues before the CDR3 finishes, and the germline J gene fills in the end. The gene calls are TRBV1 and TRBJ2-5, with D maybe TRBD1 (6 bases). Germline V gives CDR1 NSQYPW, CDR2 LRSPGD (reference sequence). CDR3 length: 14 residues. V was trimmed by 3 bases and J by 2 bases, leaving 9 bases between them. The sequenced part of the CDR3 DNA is TGCACCTGCAGTGCTACAGGGTTCCAAGAC. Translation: CTCSATGFQD. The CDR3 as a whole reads CTCSATGFQDTQYF.

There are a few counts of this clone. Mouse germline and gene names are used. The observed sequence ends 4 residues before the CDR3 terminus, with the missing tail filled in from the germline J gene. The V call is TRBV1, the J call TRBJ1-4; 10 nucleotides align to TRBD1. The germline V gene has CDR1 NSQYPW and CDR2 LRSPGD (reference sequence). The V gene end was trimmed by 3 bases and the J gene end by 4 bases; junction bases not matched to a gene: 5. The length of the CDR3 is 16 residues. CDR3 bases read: TGCACCTGCAGTGCCGGGACAGGGGACTACAACGAA. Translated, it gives CTCSAGTGDYNE. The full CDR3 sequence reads CTCSAGTGDYNERLFF.

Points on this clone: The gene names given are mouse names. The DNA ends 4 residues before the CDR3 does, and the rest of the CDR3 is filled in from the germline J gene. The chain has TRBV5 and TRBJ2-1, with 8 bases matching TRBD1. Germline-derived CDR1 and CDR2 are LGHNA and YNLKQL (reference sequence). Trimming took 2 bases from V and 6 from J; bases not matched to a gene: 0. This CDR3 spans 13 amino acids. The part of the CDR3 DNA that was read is TGTGCCAGCAGCCAACAGGGGGCTGCT. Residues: CASSQQGAA. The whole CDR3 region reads CASSQQGAAEQFF.

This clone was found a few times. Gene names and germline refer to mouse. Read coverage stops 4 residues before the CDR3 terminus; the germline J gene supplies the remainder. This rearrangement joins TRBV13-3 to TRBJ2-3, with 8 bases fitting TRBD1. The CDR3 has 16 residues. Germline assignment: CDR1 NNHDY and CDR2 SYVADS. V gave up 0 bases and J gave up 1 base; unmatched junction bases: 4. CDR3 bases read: TGTGCCAGCAGTGATGTACAGGGGGTTGGTGCAGAA. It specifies CASSDVQGVGAE. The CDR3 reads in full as CASSDVQGVGAETLYF.

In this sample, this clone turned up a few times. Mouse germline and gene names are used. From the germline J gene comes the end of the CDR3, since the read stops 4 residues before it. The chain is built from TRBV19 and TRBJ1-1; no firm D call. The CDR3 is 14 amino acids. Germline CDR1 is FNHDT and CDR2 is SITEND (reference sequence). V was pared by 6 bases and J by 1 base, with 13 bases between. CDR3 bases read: TGTGCCAGCACCCTAATACAAAAAAACACA. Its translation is CASTLIQKNT. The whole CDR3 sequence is CASTLIQKNTEVFF.

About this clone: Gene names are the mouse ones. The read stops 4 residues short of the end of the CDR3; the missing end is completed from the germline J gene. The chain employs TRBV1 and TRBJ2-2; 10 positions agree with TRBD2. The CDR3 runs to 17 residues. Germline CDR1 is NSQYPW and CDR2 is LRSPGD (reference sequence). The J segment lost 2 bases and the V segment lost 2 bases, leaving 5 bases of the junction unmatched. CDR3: CTCSAPPDWGNTGQLYF. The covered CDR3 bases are TGCACCTGCAGTGCACCACCGGACTGGGGGAACACCGGG.

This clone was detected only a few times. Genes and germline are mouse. The sequenced part of the CDR3 DNA is TGCACCTGCAGTGCTCACTGGGGTAGTCAAAAC. The encoded protein is CTCSAHWGSQN. In full, the CDR3 is CTCSAHWGSQNTLYF. The rearrangement uses TRBV1 and TRBJ2-4, with TRBD2 matching 7 bases. The sequenced fragment ends 4 residues before the CDR3 boundary, so the rest is inferred from the germline J gene. Trimming at V came to 3 bases and at J to 0 bases, leaving 3 bases not matched to a gene. Germline V CDR1 and CDR2: NSQYPW, LRSPGD (reference sequence). The CDR3 is 15 residues long.

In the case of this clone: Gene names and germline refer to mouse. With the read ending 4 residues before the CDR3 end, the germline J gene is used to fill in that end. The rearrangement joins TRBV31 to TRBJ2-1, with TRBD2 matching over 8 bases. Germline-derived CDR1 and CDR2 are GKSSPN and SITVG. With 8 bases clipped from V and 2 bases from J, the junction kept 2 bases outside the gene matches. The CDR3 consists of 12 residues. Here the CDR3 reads CADWGHYAEQFF. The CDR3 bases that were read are TGTGCCGACTGGGGACACTATGCT.

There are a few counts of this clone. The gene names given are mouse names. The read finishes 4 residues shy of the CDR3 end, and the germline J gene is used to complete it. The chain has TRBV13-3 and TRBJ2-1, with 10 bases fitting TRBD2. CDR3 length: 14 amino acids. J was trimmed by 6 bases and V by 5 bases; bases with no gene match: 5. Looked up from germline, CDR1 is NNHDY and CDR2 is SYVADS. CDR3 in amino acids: CASSDWGEVAEQFF. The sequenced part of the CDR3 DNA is TGTGCCAGCAGCGACTGGGGGGAGGTTGCT.

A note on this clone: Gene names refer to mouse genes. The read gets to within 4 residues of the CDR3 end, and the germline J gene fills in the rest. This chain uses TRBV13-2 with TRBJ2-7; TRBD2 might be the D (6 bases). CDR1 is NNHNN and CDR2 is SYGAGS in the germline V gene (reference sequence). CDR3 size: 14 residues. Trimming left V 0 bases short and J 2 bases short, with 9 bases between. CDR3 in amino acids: CASGDVTGTYEQYF. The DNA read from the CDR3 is TGTGCCAGCGGTGATGTTACTGGGACCTAT.

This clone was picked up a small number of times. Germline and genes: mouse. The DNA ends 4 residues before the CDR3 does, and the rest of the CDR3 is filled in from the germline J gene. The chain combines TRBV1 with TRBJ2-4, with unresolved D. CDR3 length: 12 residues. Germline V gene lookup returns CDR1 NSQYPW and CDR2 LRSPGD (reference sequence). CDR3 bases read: TGCACCTGCAGTGACACCAAAAAC. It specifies CTCSDTKN. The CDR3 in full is CTCSDTKNTLYF.

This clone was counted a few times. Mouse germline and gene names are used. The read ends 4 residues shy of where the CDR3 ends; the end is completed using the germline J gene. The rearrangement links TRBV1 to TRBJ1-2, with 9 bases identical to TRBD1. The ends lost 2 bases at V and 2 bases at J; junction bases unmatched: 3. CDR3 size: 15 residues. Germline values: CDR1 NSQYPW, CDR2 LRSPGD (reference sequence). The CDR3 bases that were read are TGCACCTGCAGTGCACGACAGGGGGGGAACTCC. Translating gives CTCSARQGGNS. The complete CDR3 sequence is CTCSARQGGNSDYTF.

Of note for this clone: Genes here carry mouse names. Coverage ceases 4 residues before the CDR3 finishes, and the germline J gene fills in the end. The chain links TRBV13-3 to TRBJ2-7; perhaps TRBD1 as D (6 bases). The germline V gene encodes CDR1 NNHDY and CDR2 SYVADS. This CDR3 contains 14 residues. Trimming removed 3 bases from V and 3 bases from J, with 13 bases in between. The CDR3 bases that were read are TGTGCCAGCAGTGGTCTGTCAGGGGACTAT. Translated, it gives CASSGLSGDY. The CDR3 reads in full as CASSGLSGDYEQYF.

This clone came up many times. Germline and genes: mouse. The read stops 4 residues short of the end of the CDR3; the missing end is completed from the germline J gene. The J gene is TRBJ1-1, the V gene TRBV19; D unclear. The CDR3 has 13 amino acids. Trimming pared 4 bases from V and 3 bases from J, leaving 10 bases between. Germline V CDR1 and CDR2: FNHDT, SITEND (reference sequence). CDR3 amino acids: CASSPLRDTEVFF. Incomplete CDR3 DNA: TGTGCCAGCAGTCCCCTGAGGGACACA.

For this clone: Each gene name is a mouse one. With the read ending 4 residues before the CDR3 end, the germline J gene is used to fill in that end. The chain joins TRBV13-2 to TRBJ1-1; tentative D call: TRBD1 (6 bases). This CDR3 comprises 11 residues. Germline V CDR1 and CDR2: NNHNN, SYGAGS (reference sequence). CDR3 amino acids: CASGVQGEVFF. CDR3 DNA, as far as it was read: TGTGCCAGCGGGGTACAGGGA.

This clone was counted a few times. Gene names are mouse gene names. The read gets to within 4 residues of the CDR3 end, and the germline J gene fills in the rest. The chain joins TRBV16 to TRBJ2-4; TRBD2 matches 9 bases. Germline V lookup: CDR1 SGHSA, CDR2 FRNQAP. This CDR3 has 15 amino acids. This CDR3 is CASSLNGGARNTLYF. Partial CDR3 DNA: TGTGCAAGCAGCTTAAATGGGGGGGCGCGGAAC.

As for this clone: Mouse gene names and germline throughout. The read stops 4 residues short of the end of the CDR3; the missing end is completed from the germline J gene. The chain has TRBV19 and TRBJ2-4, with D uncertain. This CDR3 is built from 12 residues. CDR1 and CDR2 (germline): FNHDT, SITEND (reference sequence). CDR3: CASSILGNTLYF. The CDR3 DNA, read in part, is TGTGCCAGCAGTATTCTTGGGAAC.

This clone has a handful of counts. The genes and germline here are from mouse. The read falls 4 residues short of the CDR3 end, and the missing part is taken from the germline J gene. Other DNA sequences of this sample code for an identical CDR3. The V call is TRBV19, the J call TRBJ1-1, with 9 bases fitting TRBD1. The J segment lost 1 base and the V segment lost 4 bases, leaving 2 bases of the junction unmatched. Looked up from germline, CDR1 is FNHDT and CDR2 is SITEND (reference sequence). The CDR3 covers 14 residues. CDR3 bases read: TGTGCCAGCAGTCGGACAGGGGCGAACACA. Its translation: CASSRTGANT. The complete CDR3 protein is CASSRTGANTEVFF.

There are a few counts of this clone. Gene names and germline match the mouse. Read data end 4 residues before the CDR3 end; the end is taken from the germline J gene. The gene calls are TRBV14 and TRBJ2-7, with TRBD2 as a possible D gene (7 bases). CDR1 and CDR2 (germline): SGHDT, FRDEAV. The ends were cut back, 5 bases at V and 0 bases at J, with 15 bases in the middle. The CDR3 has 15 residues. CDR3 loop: CASSPPGGHSYEQYF. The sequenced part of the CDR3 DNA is TGTGCCAGCAGCCCTCCGGGGGGCCACTCCTAT.